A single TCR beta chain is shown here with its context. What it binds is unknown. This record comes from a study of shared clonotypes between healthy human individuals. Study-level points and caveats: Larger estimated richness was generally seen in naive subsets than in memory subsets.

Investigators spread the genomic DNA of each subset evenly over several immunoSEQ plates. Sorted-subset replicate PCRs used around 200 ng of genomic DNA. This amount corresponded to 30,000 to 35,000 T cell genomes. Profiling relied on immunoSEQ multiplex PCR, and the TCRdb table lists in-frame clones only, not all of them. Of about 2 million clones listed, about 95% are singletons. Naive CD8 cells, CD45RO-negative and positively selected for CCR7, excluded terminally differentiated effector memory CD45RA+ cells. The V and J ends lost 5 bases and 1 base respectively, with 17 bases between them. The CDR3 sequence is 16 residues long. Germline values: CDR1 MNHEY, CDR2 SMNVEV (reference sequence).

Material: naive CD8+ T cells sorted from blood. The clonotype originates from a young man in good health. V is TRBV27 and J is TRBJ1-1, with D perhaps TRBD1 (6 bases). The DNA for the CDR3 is TGTGCCAGCAGTCCCATCCCGGGACACTCGAACACTGAAGCTTTCTTT. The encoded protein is CASSPIPGHSNTEAFF.